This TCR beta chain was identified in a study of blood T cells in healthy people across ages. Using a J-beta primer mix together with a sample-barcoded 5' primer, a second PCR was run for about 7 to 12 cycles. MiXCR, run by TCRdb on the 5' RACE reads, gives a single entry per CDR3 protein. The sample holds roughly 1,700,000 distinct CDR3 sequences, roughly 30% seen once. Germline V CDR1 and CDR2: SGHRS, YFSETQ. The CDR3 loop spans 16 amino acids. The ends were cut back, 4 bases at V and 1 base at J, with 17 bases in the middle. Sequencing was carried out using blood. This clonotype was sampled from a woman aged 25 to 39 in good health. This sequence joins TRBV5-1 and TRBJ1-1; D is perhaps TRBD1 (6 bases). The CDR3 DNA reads TGCGCCAGCAGCCCTGGGACACTTGGTGCGAACACTGAAGCTTTCTTT. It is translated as CASSPGTLGANTEAFF.